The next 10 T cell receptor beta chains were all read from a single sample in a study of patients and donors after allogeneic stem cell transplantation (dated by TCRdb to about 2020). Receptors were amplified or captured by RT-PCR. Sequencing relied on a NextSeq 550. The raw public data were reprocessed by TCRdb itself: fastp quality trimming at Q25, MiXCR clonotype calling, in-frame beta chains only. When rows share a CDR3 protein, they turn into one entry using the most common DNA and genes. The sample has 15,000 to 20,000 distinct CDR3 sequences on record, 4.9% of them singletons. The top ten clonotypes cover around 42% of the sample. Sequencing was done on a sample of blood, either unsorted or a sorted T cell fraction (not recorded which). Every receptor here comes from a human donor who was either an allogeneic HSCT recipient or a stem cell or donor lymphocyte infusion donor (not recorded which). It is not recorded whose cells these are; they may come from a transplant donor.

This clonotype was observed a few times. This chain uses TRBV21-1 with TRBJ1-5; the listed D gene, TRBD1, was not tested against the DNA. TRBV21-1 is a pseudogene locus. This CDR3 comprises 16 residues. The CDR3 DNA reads TGTGCCAGCAGCAAACATTCGGGGGGTGGCAATCAGCCCCAGCATTTT. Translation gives CASSKHSGGGNQPQHF.

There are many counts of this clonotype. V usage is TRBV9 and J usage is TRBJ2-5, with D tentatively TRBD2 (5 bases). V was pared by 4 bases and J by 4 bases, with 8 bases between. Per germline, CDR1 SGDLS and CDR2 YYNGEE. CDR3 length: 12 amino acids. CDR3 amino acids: CASSTRGETQYF. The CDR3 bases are TGTGCCAGCAGCACCCGGGGAGAGACCCAGTACTTC.

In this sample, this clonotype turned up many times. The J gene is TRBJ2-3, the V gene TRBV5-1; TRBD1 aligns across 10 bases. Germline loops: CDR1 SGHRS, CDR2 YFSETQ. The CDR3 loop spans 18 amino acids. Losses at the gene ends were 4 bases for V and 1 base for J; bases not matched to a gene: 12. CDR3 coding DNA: TGCGCCAGCAGCACGGGACAGGGGTACACCGACGGCACAGATACGCAGTATTTT. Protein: CASSTGQGYTDGTDTQYF.

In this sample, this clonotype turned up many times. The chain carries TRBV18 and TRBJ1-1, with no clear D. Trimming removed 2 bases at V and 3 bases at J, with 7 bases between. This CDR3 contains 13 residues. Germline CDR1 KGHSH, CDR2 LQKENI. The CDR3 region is CASSPNSDTEAFF. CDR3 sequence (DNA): TGTGCCAGCTCACCAAACAGCGACACTGAAGCTTTCTTT.

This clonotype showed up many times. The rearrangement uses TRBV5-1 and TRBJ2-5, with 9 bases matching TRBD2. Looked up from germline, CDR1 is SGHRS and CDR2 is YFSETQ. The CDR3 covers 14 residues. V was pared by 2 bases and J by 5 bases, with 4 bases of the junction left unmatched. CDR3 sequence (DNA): TGCGCCAGCAGCTTACTGACTAGCGGTGAGACCCAGTACTTC. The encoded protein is CASSLLTSGETQYF.

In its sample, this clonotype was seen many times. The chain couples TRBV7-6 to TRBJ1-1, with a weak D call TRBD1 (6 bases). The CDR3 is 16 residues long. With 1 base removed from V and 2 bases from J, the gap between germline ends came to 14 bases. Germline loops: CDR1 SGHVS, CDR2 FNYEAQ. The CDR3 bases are TGTGCCAGCAGCTTAGGCGTCAGGGACAAAAACACTGAAGCTTTCTTT. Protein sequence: CASSLGVRDKNTEAFF.

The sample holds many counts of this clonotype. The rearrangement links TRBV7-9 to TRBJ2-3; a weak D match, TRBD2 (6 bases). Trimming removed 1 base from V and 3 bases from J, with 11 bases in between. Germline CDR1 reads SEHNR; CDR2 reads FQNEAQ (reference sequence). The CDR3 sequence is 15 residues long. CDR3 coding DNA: TGTGCCAGCAGCTTAGGCCTAGCGCTAACAGATACGCAGTATTTT. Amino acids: CASSLGLALTDTQYF.

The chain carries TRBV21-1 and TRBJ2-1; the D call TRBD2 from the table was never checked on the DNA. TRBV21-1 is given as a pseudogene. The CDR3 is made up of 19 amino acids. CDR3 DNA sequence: TGTGCCAGCAGCACTATCCAGGAGGGACTACCTATCTCCTACAATGAGCAGTTCTTC. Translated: CASSTIQEGLPISYNEQFF.

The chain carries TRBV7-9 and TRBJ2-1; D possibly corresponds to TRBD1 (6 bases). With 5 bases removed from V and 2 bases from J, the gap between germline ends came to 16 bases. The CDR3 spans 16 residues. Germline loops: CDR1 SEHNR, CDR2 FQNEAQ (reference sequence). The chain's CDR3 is CASSPPWGRAYNEQFF. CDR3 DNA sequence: TGTGCCAGCAGCCCCCCCTGGGGGCGGGCCTACAATGAGCAGTTCTTC.

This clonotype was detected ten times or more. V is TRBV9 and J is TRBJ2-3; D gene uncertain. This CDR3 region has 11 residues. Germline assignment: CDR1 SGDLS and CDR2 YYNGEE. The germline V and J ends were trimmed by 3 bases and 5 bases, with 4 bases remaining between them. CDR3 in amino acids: CASSGRDTQYF. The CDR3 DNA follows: TGTGCCAGCAGCGGTCGAGATACGCAGTATTTT.